This T cell receptor beta chain was captured by sequencing in a study of T cell repertoires in cytomegalovirus infection. The V and J ends lost 0 bases and 5 bases respectively, with 11 bases between them. The CDR3 sequence is 14 residues long. Germline loops: CDR1 DFQATT, CDR2 SNEGSKA (reference sequence). Comments on this clonotype: Its antigen is undetermined.

TCRdb recomputed calls from the reads with MiXCR, one row per CDR3 protein. Among about 830,000 distinct CDR3 sequences, over 25% were seen once, and the ten largest hold 9.5% to 15%. Material: cultured CD8+ T cells from PBMCs, obtained from culture after CMV antigen stimulation. The V call is TRBV20-1, the J call TRBJ2-1; D possibly uses TRBD1 or TRBD2 (5 bases each). This sequence originates from a human donor in good health (CMV status not recorded). Some clones in this sample may be carry-over from other donors' samples. The CDR3 reads CSARDLVGDNEQFF. The CDR3 DNA is TGCAGTGCTAGAGATCTCGTGGGGGACAATGAGCAGTTCTTC.